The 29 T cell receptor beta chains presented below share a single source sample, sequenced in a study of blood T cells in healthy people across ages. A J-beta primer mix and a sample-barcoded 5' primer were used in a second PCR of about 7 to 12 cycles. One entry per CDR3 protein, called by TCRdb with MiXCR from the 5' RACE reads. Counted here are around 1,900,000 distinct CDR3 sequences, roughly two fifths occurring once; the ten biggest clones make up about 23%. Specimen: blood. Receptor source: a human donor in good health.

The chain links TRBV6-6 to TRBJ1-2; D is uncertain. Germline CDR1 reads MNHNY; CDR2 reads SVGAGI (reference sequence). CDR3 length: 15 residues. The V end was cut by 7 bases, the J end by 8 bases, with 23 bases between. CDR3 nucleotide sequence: TGTGCCAGCACCCGAGGGCAGTACATTAAGGACGGCTACACCTTC. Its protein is CASTRGQYIKDGYTF.

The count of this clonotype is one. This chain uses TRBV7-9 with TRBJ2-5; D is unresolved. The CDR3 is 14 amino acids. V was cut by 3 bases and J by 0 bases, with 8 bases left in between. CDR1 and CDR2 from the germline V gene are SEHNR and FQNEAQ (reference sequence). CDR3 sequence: CASSLRSYQETQYF. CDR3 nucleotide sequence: TGTGCCAGCAGCTTGAGATCGTACCAAGAGACCCAGTACTTC. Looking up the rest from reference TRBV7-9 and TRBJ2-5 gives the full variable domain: DTGVSQNPRHKITKRGQNVTFRCDPISEHNRLYWYRQTLGQGPEFLTYFQNEAQLEKSRLLSDRFSAERPKGSFSTLEIQRTEQGDSAMYLCASSLRSYQETQYFGPGTRLLVL.

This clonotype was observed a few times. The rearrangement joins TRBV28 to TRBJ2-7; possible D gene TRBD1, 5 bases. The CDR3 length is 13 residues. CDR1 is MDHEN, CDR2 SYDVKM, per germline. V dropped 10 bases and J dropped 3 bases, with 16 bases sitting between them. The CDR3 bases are TGTGCCACCCAACGCGACAGCGACTACGAGCAGTACTTC. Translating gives CATQRDSDYEQYF.

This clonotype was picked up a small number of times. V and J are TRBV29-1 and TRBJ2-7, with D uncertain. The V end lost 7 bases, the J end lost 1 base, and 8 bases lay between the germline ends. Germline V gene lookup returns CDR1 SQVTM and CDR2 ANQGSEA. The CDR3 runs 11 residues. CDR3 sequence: CSGQNSYEQYF. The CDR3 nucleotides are TGCAGCGGCCAGAATTCCTACGAGCAGTACTTC.

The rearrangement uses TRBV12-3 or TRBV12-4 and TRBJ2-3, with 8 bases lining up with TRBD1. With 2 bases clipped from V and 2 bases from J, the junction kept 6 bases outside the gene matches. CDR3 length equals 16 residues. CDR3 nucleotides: TGTGCCAGCAGTTTAACGGGACAGGACTTCACAGATACGCAGTATTTT. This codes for CASSLTGQDFTDTQYF.

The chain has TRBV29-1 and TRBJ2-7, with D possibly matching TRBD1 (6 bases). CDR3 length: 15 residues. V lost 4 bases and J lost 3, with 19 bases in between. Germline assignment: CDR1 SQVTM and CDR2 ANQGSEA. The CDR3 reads CSVGETSGTHYEQYF. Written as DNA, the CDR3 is TGCAGCGTTGGAGAGACCTCCGGGACACACTACGAGCAGTACTTC.

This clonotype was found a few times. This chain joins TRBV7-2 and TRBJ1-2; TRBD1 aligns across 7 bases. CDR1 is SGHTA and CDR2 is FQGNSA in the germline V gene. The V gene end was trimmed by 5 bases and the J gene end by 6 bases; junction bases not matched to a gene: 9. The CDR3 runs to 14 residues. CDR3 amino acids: CASSRPGQRHGYTF. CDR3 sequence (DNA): TGTGCCAGCAGCCGTCCGGGACAGCGACATGGCTACACCTTC.

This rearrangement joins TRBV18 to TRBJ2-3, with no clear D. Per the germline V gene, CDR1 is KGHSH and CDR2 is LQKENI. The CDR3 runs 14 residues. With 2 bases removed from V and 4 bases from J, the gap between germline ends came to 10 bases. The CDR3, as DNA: TGTGCCAGCTCACCAATGGCCCCCGCAGATACGCAGTATTTT. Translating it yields CASSPMAPADTQYF.

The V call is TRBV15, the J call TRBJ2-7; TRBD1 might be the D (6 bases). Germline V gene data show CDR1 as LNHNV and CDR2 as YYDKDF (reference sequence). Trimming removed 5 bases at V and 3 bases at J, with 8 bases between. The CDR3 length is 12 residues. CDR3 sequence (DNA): TGTGCCACCAGCGGCAGGGGCTACGAGCAGTACTTC. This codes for CATSGRGYEQYF.

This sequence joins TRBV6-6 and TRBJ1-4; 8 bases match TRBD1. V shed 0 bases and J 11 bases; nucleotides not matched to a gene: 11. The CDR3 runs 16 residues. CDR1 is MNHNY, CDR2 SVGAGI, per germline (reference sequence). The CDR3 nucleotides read TGTGCCAGCAGTTACTCAACGCCGTACAGGGGGTTTAAACTGTTTTTT. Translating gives CASSYSTPYRGFKLFF.

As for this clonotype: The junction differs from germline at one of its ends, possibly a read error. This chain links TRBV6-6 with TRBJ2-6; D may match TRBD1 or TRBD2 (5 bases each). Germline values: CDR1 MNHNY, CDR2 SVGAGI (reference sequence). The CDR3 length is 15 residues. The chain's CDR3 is CASSYSAPGANVRTF. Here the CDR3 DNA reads TGTGCCAGCAGTTACTCTGCCCCCGGGGCCAACGTCCGGACTTTC.

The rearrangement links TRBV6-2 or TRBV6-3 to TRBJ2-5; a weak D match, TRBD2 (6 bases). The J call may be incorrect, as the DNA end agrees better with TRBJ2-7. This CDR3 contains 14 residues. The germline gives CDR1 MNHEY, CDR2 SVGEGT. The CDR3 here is CASSYSSGHYEQYF. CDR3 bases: TGTGCCAGCAGTTACTCTAGCGGACATTACGAGCAGTACTTC.

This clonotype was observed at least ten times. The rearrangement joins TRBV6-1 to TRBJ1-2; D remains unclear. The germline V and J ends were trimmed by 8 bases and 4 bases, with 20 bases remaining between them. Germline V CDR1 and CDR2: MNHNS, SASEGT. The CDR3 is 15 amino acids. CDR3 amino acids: CASRLNHSPLYGYTF. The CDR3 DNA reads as TGTGCCAGCCGCCTCAACCACAGTCCCCTCTATGGCTACACCTTC.

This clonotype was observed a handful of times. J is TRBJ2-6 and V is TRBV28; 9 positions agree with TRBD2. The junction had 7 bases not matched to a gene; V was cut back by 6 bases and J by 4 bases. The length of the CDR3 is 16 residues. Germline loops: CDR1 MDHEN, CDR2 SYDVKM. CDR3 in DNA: TGTGCCAGCAGGAGATTAACTAGCGGGGGGGCCAACGTCCTGACTTTC. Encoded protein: CASRRLTSGGANVLTF.

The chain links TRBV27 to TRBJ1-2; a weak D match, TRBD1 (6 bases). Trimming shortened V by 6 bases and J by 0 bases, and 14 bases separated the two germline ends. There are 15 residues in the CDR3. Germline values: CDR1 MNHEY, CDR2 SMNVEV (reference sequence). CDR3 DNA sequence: TGTGCCAGCAGGAGAACAGGGCAAGCTAACTATGGCTACACCTTC. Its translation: CASRRTGQANYGYTF.

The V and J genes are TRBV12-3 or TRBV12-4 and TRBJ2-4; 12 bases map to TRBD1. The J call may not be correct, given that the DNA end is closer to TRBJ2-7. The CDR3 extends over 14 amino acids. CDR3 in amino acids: CASRTGTGGHEQYF. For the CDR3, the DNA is TGTGCCAGCAGAACCGGGACAGGGGGCCACGAGCAGTACTTC.

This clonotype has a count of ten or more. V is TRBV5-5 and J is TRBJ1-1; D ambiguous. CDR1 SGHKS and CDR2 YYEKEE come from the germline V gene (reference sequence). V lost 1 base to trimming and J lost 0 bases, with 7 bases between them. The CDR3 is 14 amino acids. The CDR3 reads CASSLQRMNTEAFF. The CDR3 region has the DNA TGTGCCAGCAGCTTGCAGAGAATGAACACTGAAGCTTTCTTT. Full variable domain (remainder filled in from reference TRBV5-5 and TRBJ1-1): DAGVTQSPTHLIKTRGQQVTLRCSPISGHKSVSWYQQVLGQGPQFIFQYYEKEERGRGNFPDRFSARQFPNYSSELNVNALLLGDSALYLCASSLQRMNTEAFFGQGTRLTVV.

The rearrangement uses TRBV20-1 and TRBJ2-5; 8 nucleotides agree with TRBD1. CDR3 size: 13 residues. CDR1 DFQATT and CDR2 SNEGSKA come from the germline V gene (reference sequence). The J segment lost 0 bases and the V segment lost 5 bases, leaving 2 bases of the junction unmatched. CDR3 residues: CSAWTGYQETQYF. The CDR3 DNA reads TGCAGTGCTTGGACAGGGTACCAAGAGACCCAGTACTTC.

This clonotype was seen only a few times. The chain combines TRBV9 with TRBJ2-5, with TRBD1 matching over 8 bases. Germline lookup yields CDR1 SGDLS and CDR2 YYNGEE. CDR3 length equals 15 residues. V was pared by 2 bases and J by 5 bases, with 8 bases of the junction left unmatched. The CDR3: CASSVTTGVDETQYF. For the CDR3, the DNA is TGTGCCAGCAGCGTCACGACAGGGGTCGATGAGACCCAGTACTTC.

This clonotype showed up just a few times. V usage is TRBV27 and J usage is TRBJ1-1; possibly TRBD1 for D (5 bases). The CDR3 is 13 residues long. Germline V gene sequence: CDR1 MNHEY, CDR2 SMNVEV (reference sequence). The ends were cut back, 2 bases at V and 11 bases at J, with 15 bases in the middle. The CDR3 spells CASSLPTGDEAFF. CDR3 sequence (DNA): TGTGCCAGCAGTTTACCCACAGGAGATGAGGCTTTCTTT.

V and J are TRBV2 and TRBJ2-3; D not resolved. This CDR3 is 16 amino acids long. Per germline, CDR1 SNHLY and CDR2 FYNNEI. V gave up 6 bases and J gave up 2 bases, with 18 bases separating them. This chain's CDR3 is CASRAIIDLNTDTQYF. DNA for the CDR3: TGTGCCAGCAGAGCTATAATCGACCTAAACACAGATACGCAGTATTTT.

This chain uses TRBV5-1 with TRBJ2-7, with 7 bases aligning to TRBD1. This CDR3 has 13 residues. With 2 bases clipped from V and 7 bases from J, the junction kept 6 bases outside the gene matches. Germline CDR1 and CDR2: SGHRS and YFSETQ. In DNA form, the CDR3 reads TGCGCCAGCAGCTTACTCCCGACAGGGGAGCAGTACTTC. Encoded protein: CASSLLPTGEQYF. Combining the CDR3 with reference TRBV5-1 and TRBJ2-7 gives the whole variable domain KAGVTQTPRYLIKTRGQQVTLSCSPISGHRSVSWYQQTPGQGLQFLFEYFSETQRNKGNFPGRFSGRQFSNSRSEMNVSTLELGDSALYLCASSLLPTGEQYFGPGTRLTVT.

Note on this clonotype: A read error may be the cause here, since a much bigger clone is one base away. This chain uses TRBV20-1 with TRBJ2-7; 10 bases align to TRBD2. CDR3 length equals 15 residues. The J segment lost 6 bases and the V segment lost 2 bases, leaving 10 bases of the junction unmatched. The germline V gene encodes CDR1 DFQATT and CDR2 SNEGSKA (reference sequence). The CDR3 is CSARNPPSGGLEQYF. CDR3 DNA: TGCAGTGCTAGAAATCCCCCTAGCGGGGGTCTCGAGCAGTACTTC.

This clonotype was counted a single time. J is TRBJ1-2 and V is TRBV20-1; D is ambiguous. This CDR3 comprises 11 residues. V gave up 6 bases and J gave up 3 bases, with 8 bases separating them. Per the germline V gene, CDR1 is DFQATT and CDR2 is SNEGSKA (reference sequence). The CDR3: CSARKDYGYTF. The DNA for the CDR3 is TGCAGTGCCAGGAAAGACTATGGCTACACCTTC.

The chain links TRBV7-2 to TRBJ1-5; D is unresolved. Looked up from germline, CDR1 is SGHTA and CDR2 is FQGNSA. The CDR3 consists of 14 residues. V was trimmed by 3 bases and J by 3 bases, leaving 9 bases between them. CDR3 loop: CASSFSPSNQPQHF. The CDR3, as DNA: TGTGCCAGCAGCTTTAGCCCCTCCAATCAGCCCCAGCATTTT.

The CDR3 sequence: CASARDRSYGYTF. CDR3 nucleotides: TGTGCCAGCGCACGGGACAGAAGCTATGGCTACACCTTC. The chain recombines TRBV12-3 or TRBV12-4 with TRBJ1-2, with TRBD1 matching 7 bases. The CDR3 runs 13 residues. With V trimmed by 8 bases and J by 4 bases, 7 bases remained unmatched.

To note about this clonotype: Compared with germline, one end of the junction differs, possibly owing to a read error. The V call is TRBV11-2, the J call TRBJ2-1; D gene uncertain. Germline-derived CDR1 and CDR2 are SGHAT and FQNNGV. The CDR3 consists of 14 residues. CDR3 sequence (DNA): TGTGCCAGCAGTTTCTTAGAAAACTACAGTGAGCAGTTCTTC. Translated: CASSFLENYSEQFF.

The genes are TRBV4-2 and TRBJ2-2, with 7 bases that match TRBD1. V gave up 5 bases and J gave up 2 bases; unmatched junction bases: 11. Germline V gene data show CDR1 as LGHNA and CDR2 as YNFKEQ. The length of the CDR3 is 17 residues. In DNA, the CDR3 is TGTGCCAGCAGCACCCGAACTACAGGGGTCAACACCGGGGAGCTGTTTTTT. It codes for CASSTRTTGVNTGELFF.

For the CDR3, the DNA is TGTGCCAGCAGTTACGGCAGCGAATATGGCTACACCTTC. Its translation is CASSYGSEYGYTF. The chain links TRBV6-2 or TRBV6-3 to TRBJ1-2; D gene uncertain. Between the trimmed V and J ends, which lost 2 bases and 5 bases, there was a span of 9 bases. Germline V gene lookup returns CDR1 MNHEY and CDR2 SVGEGT. The CDR3 has 13 amino acids.